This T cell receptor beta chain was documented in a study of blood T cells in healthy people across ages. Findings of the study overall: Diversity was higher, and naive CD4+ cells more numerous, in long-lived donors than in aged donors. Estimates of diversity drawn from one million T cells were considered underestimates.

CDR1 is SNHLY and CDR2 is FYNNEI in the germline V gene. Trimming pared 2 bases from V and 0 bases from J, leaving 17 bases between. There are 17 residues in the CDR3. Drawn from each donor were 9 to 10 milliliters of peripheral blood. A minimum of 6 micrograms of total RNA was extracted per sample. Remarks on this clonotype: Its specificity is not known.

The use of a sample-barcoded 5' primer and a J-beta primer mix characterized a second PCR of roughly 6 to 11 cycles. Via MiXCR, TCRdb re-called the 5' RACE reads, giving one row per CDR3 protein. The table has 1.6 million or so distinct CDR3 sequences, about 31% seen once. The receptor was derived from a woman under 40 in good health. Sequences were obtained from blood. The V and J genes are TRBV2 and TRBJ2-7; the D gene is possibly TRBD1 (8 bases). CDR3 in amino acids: CASSEFGGGQVSYEQYF. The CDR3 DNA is TGTGCCAGCAGTGAATTTGGGGGGGGACAGGTCTCCTACGAGCAGTACTTC. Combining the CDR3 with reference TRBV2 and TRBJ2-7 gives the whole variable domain EPEVTQTPSHQVTQMGQEVILRCVPISNHLYFYWYRQILGQKVEFLVSFYNNEISEKSEIFDDQFSVERPDGSNFTLKIRSTKLEDSAMYFCASSEFGGGQVSYEQYFGPGTRLTVT.